This T cell receptor (beta chain) is drawn from a study of blood T cells in healthy people across ages. Whole-study findings and limits: Long-lived donors exceeded aged donors in naive CD4+ cells and diversity.

It was with a sample-barcoded 5' primer and a J-beta primer mix that a second PCR of roughly 7 to 12 cycles was run. TCRdb processed the 5' RACE reads anew with MiXCR; each CDR3 protein has one entry. The table records 700,000 to 850,000 distinct CDR3 sequences, roughly 53% of them present only once. With regard to this clonotype: Its antigen is still unknown.

V was clipped by 9 bases and J by 5 bases; unmatched bases: 7. Germline V gives CDR1 SGDLS, CDR2 YYNGEE. This CDR3 comprises 14 residues. The clonotype originates from a man older than 75 in good health. The chain recombines TRBV9 with TRBJ2-3; 12 bases agree with TRBD2. Source material: blood. The CDR3 region is CATSSGRGKDTQYF. The CDR3 DNA follows: TGTGCCACCTCTAGCGGGAGGGGGAAAGATACGCAGTATTTT.